This TCR beta chain comes out of a study of T cell clonotyping in hematopoietic cell transplantation. V shed 0 bases and J shed 8 bases, with 20 bases lying between them. The CDR3 totals 17 residues. Germline V gene data show CDR1 as LNHDA and CDR2 as SQIVND (reference sequence). This table comes from immunoSEQ multiplex PCR, and its TCRdb copy is limited to in-frame clones, with some not included. The sample contains some 14,000 clones, 70% to 90% of which appear only once. This specimen was PBMCs, taken 100 days after allogeneic stem cell transplant. The TCR sequence derives from a male patient in his fifties who had an allogeneic stem cell transplant from an unrelated donor, so T cells may come from the graft donor. Some clones in this sample may be carry-over from other donors' samples. This chain joins TRBV19 and TRBJ2-1; D might be TRBD1 (6 bases). The CDR3 nucleotides read TGTGCCAGTAGTATAGAGACGGCAGGGGTTCTTTGGGATGAGCAGTTCTTC. This sequence encodes CASSIETAGVLWDEQFF.